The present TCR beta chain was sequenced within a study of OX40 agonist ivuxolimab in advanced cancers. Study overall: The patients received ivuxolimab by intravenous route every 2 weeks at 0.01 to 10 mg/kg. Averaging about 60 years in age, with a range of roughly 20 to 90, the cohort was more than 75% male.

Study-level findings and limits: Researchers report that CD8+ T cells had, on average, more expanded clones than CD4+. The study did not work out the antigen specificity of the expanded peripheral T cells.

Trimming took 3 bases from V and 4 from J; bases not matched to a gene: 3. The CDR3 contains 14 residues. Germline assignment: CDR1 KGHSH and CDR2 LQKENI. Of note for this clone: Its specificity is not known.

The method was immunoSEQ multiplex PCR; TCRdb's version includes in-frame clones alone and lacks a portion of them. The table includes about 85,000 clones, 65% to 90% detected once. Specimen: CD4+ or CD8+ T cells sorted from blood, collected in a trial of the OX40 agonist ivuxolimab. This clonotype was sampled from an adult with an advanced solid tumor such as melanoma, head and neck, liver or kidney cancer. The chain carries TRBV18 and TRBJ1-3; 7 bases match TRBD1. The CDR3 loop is CASSPDRAGNTIYF. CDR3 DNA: TGTGCCAGCTCACCCGACAGGGCAGGAAACACCATATATTTT.